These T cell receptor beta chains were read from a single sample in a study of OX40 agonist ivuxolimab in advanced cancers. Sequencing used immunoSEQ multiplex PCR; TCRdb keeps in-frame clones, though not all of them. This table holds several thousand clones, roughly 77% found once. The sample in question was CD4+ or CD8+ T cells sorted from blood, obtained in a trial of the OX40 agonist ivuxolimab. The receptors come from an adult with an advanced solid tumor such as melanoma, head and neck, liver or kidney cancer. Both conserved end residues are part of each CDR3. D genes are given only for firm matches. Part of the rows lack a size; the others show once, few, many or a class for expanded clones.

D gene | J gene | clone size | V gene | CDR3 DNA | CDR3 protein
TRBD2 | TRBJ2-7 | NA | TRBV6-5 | TGTGCCAGCAGTATACTAGCGGGGGGGACCTACGAGCAGTACTTC | CASSILAGGTYEQYF
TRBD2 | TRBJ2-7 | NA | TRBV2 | TGTGCCAGCTTTGCGGGACTATCCTACGAGCAGTACTTC | CASFAGLSYEQYF
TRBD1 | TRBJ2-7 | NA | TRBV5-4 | TGTGCCAGCAGCTCCGGGACAGGGGGCTACGAGCAGTACTTC | CASSSGTGGYEQYF
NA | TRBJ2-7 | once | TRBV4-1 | TGCGCCAGCAGCCAAGATCGGTCTTCCTACGAGCAGTACTTC | CASSQDRSSYEQYF
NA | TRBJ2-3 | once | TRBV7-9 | TGTGCCATCGGAATTTCGGTAAAAAACACAGATACGCAGTATTTT | CAIGISVKNTDTQYF
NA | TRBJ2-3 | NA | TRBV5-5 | TGTGCCAGCAGCCCGGATGATACGCAGTATTTT | CASSPDDTQYF
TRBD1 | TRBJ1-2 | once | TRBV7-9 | TGTGCCAGCAGCATCTTCGGACAGGGGGCGACTAACTATGGCTACACCTTC | CASSIFGQGATNYGYTF
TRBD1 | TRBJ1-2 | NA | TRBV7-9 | TGTGCCAGCAGCTTGGGACAGGGATATGGCTACACCTTC | CASSLGQGYGYTF
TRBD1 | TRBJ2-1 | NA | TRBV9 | TGTGCCAGCAGCCTAGGGGGACAGGGGAATGAGCAGTTCTTC | CASSLGGQGNEQFF
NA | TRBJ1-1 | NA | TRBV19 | TGTGCCAGTAGCGAGGGGGTATACACTGAAGCTTTCTTT | CASSEGVYTEAFF
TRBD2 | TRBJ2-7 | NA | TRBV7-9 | TGTGCCAGCAGGAATTCGGGGGGAGACGAGCAGTACTTC | CASRNSGGDEQYF
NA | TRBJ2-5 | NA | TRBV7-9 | TGTGCCAGCAGCTTCAATAGGCAAGAGACCCAGTACTTC | CASSFNRQETQYF
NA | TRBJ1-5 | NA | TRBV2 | TGTGCCAGCAGTGACGTAGGGGTTTATACCAGCAATCAGCCCCAGCATTTT | CASSDVGVYTSNQPQHF
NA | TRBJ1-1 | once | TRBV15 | TGTGCCACCAGCAGAGCCAGGGGATTGACTGAAGCTTTCTTT | CATSRARGLTEAFF
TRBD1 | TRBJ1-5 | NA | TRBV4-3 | TGCGCCAGCAGCCAGACAGGGACGGGTCAGCCCCAGCATTTT | CASSQTGTGQPQHF
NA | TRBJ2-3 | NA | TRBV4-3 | TGCGCCAGCAGCCAAGATCAGTTTCTCCACACGGATACGCAGTATTTT | CASSQDQFLHTDTQYF
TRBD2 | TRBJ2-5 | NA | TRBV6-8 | TGTGCCAGCAGTTCCTTACTAGCGGGGCAAGAGACCCAGTACTTC | CASSSLLAGQETQYF
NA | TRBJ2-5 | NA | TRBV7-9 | TGTGCCAGCAGCCCCCCCAGGGTAGAGACCCAGTACTTC | CASSPPRVETQYF